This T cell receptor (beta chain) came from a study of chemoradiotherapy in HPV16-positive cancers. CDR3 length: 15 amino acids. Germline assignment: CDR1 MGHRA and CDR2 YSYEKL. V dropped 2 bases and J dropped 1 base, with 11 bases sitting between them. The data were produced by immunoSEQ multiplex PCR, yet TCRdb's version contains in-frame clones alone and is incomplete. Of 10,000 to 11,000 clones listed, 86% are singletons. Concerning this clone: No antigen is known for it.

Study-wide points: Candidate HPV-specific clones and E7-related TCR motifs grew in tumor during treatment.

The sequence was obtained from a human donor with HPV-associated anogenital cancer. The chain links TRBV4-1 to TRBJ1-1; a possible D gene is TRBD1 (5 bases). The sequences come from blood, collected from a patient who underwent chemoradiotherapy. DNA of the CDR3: TGCGCCAGCAGCCAACTTGACAGAGAGAACACTGAAGCTTTCTTT. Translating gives CASSQLDRENTEAFF.